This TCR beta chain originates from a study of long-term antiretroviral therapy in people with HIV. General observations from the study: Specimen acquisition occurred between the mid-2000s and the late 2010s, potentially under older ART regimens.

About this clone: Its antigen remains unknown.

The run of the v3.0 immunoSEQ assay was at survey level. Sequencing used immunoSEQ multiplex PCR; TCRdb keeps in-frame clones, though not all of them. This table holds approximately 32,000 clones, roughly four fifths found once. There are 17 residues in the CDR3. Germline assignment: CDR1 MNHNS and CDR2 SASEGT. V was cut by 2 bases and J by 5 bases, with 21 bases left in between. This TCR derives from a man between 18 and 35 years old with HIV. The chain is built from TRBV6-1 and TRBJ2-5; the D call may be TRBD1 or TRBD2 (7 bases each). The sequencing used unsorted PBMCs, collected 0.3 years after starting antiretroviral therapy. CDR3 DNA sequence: TGTGCCAGCAGTGAACAGGGCAGGGGGACTACAAGGGAGACCCAGTACTTC. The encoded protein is CASSEQGRGTTRETQYF.